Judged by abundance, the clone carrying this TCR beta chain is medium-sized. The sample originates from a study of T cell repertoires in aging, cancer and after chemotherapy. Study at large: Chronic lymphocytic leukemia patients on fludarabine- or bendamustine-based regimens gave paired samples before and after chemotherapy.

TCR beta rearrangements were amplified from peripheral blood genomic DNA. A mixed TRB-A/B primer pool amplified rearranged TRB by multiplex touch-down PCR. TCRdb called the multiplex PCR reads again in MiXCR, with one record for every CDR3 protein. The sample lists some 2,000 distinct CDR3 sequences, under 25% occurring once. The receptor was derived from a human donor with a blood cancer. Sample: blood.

CDR3 residues: CASSNRQGNTIYF. The DNA of the CDR3 is TGTGCCAGCAGCAACCGACAGGGAAACACCATATATTTT. This chain joins TRBV7-9 and TRBJ1-3; the D gene is possibly TRBD1 (5 bases). CDR1 and CDR2 from the germline V gene are SEHNR and FQNEAQ (reference sequence). The length of the CDR3 is 13 residues. V gave up 5 bases and J gave up 4 bases, with 9 bases separating them.